A single sample is the source of the 2 T cell receptor beta chains below, sequenced in a study of T cell repertoires in cytomegalovirus infection. These receptors have no known antigen. TCRdb recomputed calls from the reads with MiXCR, one row per CDR3 protein. The sample has approximately 350,000 distinct CDR3 sequences; roughly 34% are singletons. The source was cultured PBMCs, collected from culture after CMV antigen stimulation. All receptors come from a human donor in good health (CMV status not recorded). Some clones in this sample may be carry-over from other donors' samples.

The chain links TRBV18 to TRBJ1-2, with a tentative D call TRBD1 (6 bases). Germline CDR1 KGHSH, CDR2 LQKENI. This CDR3 has 14 amino acids. With 2 bases removed from V and 6 bases from J, the gap between germline ends came to 13 bases. CDR3 protein: CASSPVTGQDGYTF. Here the CDR3 DNA reads TGTGCCAGCTCACCAGTGACAGGTCAAGATGGCTACACCTTC.

The chain recombines TRBV7-6 with TRBJ1-1; no firm D call. CDR3 length: 14 amino acids. Trimming shortened V by 5 bases and J by 4 bases, and 14 bases separated the two germline ends. Germline V lookup: CDR1 SGHVS, CDR2 FNYEAQ. DNA of the CDR3: TGTGCCAGCAGCCCACGACTCGTTATCACTGAAGCTTTCTTT. Protein: CASSPRLVITEAFF. Drawing the rest from reference TRBV7-6 and TRBJ1-1, the complete variable domain is GAGVSQSPRYKVTKRGQDVALRCDPISGHVSLYWYRQALGQGPEFLTYFNYEAQQDKSGLPNDRFSAERPEGSISTLTIQRTEQRDSAMYRCASSPRLVITEAFFGQGTRLTVV.